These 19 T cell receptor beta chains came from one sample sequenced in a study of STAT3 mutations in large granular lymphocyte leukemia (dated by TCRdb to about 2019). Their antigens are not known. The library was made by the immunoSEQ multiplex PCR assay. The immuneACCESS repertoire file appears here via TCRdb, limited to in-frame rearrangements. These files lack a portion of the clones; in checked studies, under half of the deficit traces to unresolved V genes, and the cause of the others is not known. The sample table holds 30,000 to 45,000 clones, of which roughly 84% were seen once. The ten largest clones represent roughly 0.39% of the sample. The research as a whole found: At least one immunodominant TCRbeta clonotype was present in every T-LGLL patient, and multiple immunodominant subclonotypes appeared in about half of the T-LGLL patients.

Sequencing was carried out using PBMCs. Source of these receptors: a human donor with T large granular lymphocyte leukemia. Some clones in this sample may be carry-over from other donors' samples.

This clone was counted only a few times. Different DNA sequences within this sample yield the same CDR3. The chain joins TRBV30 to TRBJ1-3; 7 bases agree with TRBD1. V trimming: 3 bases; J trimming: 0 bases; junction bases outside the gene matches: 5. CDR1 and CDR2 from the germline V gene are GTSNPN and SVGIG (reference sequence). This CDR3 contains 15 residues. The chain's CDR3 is CAWSRDSGSGNTIYF. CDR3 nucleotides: TGTGCCTGGAGCCGGGACAGCGGCTCTGGAAACACCATATATTTT.

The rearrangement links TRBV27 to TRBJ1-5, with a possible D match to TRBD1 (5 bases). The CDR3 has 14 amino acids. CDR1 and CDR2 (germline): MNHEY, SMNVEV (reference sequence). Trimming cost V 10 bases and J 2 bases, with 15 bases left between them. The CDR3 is CATRTSSGNQPQHF. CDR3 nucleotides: TGTGCCACTAGGACATCCTCCGGCAATCAGCCCCAGCATTTT.

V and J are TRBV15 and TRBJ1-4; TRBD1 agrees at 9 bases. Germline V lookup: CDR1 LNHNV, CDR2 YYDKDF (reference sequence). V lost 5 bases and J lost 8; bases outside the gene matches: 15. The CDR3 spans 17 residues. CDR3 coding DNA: TGTGCCACCAGCGTAAGAAAGTTCGGACAGGGGCGAGAAAAACTGTTTTTT. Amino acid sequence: CATSVRKFGQGREKLFF.

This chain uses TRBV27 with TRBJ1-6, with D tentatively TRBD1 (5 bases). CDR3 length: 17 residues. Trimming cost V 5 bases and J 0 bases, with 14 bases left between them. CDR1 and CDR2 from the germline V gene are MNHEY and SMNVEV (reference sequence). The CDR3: CASSPGTATSYNSPLHF. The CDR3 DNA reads TGTGCCAGCAGTCCCGGGACGGCGACCTCCTATAATTCACCCCTCCACTTT.

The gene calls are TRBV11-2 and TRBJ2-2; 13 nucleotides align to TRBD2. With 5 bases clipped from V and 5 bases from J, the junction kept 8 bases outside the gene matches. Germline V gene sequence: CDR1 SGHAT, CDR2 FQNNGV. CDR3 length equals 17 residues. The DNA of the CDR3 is TGTGCCAGCAGCCAACAGACTAGCGGGGGGTGGACCGGGGAGCTGTTTTTT. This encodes CASSQQTSGGWTGELFF.

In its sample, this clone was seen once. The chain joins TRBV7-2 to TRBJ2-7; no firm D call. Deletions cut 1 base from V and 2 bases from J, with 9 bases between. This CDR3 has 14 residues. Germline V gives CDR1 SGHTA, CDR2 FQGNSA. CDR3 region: CASSLDDFTYEQYV. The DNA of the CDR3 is TGTGCCAGCAGCTTAGACGACTTCACCTACGAGCAGTACGTC.

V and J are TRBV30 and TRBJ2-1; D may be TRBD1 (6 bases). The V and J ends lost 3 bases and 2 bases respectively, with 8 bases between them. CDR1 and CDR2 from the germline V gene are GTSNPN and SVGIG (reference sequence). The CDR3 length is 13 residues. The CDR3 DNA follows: TGTGCCTGGAGCCGGGACACCTACAATGAGCAGTTCTTC. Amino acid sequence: CAWSRDTYNEQFF.

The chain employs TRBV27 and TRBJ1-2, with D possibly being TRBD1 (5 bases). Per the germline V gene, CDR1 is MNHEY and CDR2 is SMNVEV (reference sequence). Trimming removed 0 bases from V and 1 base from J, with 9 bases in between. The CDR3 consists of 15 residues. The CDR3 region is CASSLSGAFNYGYTF. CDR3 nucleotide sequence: TGTGCCAGCAGTTTATCTGGGGCTTTTAACTATGGCTACACCTTC.

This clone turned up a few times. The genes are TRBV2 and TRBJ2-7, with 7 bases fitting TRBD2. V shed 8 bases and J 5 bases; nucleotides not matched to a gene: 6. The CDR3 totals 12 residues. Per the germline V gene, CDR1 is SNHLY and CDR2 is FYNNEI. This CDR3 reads CASGEGRDEQYV. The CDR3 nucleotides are TGTGCCAGCGGGGAGGGGAGGGACGAGCAGTACGTC.

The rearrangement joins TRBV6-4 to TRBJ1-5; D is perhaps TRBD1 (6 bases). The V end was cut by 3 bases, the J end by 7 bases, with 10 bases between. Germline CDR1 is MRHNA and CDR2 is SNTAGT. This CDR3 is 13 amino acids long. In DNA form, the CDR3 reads TGTGCCAGCAGTGAGAACAGGGACCAGCCCCAGCATTTT. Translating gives CASSENRDQPQHF.

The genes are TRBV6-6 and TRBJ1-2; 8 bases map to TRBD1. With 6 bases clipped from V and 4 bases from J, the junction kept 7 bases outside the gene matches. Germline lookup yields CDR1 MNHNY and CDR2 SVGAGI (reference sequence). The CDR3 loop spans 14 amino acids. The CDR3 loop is CASSMDRAAYGYTF. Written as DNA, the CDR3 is TGTGCCAGCAGCATGGACAGGGCTGCCTATGGCTACACCTTC.

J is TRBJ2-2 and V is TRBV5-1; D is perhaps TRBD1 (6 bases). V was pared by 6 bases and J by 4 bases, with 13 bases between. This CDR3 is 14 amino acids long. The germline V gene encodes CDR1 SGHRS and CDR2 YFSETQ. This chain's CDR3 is CASKLQGGTGELFF. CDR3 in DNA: TGCGCCAGCAAGCTACAGGGTGGCACCGGGGAGCTGTTTTTT.

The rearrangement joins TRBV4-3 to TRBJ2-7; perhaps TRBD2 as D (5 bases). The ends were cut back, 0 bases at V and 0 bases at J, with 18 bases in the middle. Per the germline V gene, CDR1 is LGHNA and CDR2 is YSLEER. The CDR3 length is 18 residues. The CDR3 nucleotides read TGCGCCAGCAGCCAAGATTGGAGAGGACTGCTGAGCTCCTACGAGCAGTACTTC. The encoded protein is CASSQDWRGLLSSYEQYF.

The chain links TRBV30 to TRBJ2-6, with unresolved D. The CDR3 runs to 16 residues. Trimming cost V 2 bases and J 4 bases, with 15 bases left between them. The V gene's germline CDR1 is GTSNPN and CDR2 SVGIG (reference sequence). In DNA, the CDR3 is TGTGCCTGGAGTAGGACCTCCCCATTAGGGGCCAACGTCCTGACTTTC. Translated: CAWSRTSPLGANVLTF.

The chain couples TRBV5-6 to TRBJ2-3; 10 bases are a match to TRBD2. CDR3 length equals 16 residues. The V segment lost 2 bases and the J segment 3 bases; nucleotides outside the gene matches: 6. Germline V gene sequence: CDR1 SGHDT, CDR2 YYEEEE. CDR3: CASSFGAGGPTDTQYF. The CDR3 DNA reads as TGTGCCAGCAGCTTTGGAGCGGGGGGGCCTACAGATACGCAGTATTTT.

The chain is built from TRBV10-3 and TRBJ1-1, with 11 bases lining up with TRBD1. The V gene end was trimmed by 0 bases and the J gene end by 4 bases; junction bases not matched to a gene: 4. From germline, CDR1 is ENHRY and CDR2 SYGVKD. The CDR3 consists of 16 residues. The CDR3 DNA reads TGTGCCATCAGTGAGTCGGGACAGGGGGTGGGCACTGAAGCTTTCTTT. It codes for CAISESGQGVGTEAFF.

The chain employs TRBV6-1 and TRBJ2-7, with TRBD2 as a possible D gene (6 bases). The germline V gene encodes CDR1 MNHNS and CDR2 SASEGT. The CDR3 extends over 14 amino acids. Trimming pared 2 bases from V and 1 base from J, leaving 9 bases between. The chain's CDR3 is CASSELGGSYEQYF. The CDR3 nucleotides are TGTGCCAGCAGTGAACTCGGGGGATCCTACGAGCAGTACTTC.

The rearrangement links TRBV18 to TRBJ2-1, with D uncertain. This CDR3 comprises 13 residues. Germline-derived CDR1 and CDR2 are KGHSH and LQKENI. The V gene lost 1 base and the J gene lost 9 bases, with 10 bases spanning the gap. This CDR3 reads CASSPLPPTEQFF. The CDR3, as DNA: TGTGCCAGCTCACCACTCCCCCCAACTGAGCAGTTCTTC.

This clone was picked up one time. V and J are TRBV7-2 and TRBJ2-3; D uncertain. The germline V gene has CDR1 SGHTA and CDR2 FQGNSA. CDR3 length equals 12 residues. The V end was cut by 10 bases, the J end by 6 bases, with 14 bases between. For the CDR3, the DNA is TGTGCCACCCACAGCAGGCCGGATACGCAGTATTTT. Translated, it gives CATHSRPDTQYF.